Described below is a single T cell receptor beta chain sequence and its context. What it binds is not known. The people who gave samples were healthy Caucasians from Russia, aged about 6 to 100. The sample comes from a study of blood T cells in healthy people across ages. Whole-study findings and limits: In long-lived donors, naive CD4+ cell counts and diversity exceeded those of aged donors. Unsorted PBMC input precluded a conclusive naive versus antigen-experienced comparison.

J gave up 9 bases and V 6 bases, and 5 bases lay outside the gene matches. CDR1 is MGHRA, CDR2 YSYEKL, per germline. This CDR3 has 13 amino acids. A second PCR of 7 to 11 cycles used a sample-barcoded 5' primer and a J-beta primer mix. Every individual sample yielded 2.5 million or more paired-end reads (each containing CDR3). TCRdb redid the calling of the 5' RACE reads with MiXCR, one entry per CDR3 protein. The sample lists 1,100,000 or so distinct CDR3 sequences; more than 40% were seen once. The sequenced sample was blood. The rearrangement links TRBV4-1 to TRBJ2-1, with 10 bases that match TRBD2. This TCR was recovered from an older woman in good health. The CDR3 nucleotides read TGCGCCAGCAGAAAGCGGGAGGGCCTTGAGCAGTTCTTC. Its protein is CASRKREGLEQFF.